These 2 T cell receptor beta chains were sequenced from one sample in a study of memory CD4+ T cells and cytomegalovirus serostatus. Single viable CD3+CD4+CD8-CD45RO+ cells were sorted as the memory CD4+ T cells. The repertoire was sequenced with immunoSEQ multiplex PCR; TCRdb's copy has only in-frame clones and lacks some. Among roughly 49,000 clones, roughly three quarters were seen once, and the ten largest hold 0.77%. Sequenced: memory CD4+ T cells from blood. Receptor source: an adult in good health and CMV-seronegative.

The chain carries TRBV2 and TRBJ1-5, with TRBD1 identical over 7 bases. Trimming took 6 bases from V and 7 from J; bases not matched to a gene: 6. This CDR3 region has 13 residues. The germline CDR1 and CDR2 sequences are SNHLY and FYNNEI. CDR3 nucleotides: TGTGCCAGCAGCTTACAGGGGAAGCAGCCCCAGCATTTT. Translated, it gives CASSLQGKQPQHF.

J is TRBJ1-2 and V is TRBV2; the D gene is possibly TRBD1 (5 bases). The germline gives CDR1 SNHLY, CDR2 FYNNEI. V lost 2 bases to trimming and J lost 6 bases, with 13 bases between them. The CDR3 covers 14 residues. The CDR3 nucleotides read TGTGCCAGCAGTGAAATAATCCGACAGAATGGCTACACCTTC. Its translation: CASSEIIRQNGYTF.